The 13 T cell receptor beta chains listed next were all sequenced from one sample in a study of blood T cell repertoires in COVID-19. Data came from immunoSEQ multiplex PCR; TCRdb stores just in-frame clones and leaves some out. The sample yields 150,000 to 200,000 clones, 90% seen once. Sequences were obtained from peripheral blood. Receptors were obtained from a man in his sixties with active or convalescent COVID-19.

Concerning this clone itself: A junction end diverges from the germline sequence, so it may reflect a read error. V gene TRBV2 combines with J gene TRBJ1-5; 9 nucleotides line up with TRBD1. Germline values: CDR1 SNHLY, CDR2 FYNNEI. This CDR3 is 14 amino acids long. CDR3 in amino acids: CASREDRGVQPQHF. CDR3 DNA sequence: TGTGCCAGCAGAGAAGACAGGGGGGTTCAGCCCCAGCATTTT.

CDR3 in amino acids: CASSLGEGGYNEQFF. The CDR3 DNA reads TGTGCCAGCAGCTTAGGGGAGGGAGGCTACAATGAGCAGTTCTTC. The genes are TRBV7-9 and TRBJ2-1; the match to TRBD2 covers 7 bases. Per germline, CDR1 SEHNR and CDR2 FQNEAQ (reference sequence). The J segment lost 3 bases and the V segment lost 1 base, leaving 3 bases of the junction unmatched. This CDR3 spans 15 amino acids.

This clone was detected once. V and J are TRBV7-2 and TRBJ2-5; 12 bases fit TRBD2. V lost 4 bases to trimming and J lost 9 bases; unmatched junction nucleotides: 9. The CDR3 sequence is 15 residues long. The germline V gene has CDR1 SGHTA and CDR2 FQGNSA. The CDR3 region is CASSSRLAGVEAQYF. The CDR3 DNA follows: TGTGCCAGCAGCTCAAGACTAGCGGGAGTTGAGGCCCAGTACTTC.

CDR3: CASSRVVTEAFF. CDR3 DNA: TGTGCCAGCAGCCGAGTAGTCACTGAAGCTTTCTTT. The chain employs TRBV5-6 and TRBJ1-1; no reliable D call. Germline lookup yields CDR1 SGHDT and CDR2 YYEEEE. Trimming pared 4 bases from V and 4 bases from J, leaving 8 bases between. The CDR3 length is 12 residues.

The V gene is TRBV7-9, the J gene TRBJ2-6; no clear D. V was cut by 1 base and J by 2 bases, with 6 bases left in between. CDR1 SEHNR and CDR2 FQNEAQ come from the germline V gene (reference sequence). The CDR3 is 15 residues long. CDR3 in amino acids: CASSLEVAGANVLTF. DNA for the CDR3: TGTGCCAGCAGCTTAGAAGTAGCTGGGGCCAACGTCCTGACTTTC.

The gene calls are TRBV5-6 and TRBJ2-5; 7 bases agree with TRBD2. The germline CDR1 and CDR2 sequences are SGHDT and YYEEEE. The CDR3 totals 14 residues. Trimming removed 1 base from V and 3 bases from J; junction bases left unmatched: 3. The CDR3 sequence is CASSLLGLKETQYF. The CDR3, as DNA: TGTGCCAGCAGCTTGCTGGGACTAAAAGAGACCCAGTACTTC. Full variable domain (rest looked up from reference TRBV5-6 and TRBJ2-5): DAGVTQSPTHLIKTRGQQVTLRCSPKSGHDTVSWYQQALGQGPQFIFQYYEEEERQRGNFPDRFSGHQFPNYSSELNVNALLLGDSALYLCASSLLGLKETQYFGPGTRLLVL.

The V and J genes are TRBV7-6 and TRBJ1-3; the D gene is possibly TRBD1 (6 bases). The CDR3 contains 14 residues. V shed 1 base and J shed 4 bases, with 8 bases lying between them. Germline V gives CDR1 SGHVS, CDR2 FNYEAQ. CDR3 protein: CASSLEDRGNTIYF. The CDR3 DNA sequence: TGTGCCAGCAGCTTAGAGGACAGAGGAAACACCATATATTTT.

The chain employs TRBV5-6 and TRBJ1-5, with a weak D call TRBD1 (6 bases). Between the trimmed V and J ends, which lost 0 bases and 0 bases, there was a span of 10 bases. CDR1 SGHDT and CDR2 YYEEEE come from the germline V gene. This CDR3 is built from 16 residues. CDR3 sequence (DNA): TGTGCCAGCAGCTTGGGGACAGCATATAGCAATCAGCCCCAGCATTTT. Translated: CASSLGTAYSNQPQHF. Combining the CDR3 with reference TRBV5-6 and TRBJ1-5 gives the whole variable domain DAGVTQSPTHLIKTRGQQVTLRCSPKSGHDTVSWYQQALGQGPQFIFQYYEEEERQRGNFPDRFSGHQFPNYSSELNVNALLLGDSALYLCASSLGTAYSNQPQHFGDGTRLSIL.

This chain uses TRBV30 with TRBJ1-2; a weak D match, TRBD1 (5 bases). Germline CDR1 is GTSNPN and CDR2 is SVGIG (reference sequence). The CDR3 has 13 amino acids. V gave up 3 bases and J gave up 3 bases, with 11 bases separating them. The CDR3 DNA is TGTGCCTGGAGGAAGACAGCCTACTATGGCTACACCTTC. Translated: CAWRKTAYYGYTF.

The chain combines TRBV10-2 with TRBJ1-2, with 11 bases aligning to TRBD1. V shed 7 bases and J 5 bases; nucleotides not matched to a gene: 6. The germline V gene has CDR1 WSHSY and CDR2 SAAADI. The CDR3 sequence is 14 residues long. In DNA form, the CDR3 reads TGCGCCAGCACTCGGACAGGGGGCGAATATGGCTACACCTTC. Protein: CASTRTGGEYGYTF.

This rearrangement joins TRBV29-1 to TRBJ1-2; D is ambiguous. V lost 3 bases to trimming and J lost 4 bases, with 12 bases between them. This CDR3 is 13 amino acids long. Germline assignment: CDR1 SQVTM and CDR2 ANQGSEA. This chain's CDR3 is CSVEPYRSYGYTF. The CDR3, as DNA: TGCAGCGTTGAGCCATACCGCAGCTATGGCTACACCTTC.

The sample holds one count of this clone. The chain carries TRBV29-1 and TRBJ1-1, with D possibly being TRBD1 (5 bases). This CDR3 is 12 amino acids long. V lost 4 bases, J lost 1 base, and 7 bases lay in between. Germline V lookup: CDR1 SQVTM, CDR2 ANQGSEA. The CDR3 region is CSVVRANTEAFF. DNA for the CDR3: TGCAGCGTTGTCAGGGCGAACACTGAAGCTTTCTTT.

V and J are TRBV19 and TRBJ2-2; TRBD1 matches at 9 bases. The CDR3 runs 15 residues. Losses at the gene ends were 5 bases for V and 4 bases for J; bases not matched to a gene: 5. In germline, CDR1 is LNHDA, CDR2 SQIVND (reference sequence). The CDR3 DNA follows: TGTGCCAGTAGTCTCCACAGGGGGCTCACCGGGGAGCTGTTTTTT. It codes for CASSLHRGLTGELFF.